This TCR beta chain comes out of a study of shared clonotypes between healthy human individuals. Findings of the study overall: The naive CD4 repertoires of four donors were compared, and about 5% of clonotypes were shared. Investigators expected sequencing depth to affect clonotype sharing among donors. Sequencing of the sorted subsets was shown by rarefaction to be incomplete despite large depth.

A remark on this clone: The antigen is undetermined.

Samples underwent the assay at deep level. Libraries were prepared by immunoSEQ multiplex PCR; TCRdb keeps only in-frame clonotypes and omits some of them. The sample shows about 230,000 clones, 65% of them seen only once. Germline CDR1 is SNHLY and CDR2 is FYNNEI. Trimming shortened V by 6 bases and J by 5 bases, and 7 bases separated the two germline ends. This CDR3 is 11 amino acids long. This clonotype was sampled from a man aged 30 to 39 in good health. The chain couples TRBV2 to TRBJ1-2; no definite D call. The sample taken for sequencing was memory CD4+ T cells sorted from blood. Subset described: CD45RA-negative fraction. The CDR3 reads CASSAGYGYTF. For the CDR3, the DNA is TGTGCCAGCAGCGCCGGTTATGGCTACACCTTC.